This T cell receptor beta chain is from a study of T cell responses to AZD1222 COVID-19 vaccine. The germline V and J ends were trimmed by 6 bases and 8 bases, with 13 bases remaining between them. Germline V gives CDR1 MNHEY, CDR2 SMNVEV (reference sequence). The CDR3 sequence is 13 residues long. Profiling relied on immunoSEQ multiplex PCR, and the TCRdb table lists in-frame clones only, not all of them. In the table there are over 150,000 clones, roughly nine tenths of which are singletons. V and J are TRBV27 and TRBJ2-2, with no clear D. Material: peripheral blood, obtained on day 0 of AZD1222 vaccination. This TCR was recovered from an adult in good health. DNA of the CDR3: TGTGCCAGCAGACTCCATTCCGGGGGGGAGCTGTTTTTT. Amino acids: CASRLHSGGELFF.